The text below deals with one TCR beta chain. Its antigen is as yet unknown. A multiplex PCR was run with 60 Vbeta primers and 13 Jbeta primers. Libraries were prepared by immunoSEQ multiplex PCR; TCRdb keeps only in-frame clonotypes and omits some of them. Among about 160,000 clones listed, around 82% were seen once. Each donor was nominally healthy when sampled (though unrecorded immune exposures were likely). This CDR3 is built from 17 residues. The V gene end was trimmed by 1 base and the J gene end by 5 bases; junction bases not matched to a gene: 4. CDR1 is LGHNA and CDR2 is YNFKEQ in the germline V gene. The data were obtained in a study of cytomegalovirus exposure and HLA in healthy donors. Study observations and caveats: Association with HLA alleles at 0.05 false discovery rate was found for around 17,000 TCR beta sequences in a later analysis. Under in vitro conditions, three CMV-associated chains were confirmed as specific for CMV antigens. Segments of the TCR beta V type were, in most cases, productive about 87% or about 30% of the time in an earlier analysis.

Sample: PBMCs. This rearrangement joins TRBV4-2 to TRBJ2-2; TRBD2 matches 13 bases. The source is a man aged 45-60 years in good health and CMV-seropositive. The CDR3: CASSQGTSGGKTGELFF. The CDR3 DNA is TGTGCCAGCAGCCAAGGGACTAGCGGGGGAAAAACCGGGGAGCTGTTTTTT.